What follows describes a single TCR beta chain. The repertoire was sequenced with immunoSEQ multiplex PCR; TCRdb's copy has only in-frame clones and lacks some. The sample shows 9,500 to 11,000 clones, approximately 86% of them seen only once. The sample belongs to a study of somatic mutations in cytotoxic T cells in rheumatoid arthritis. For the study at large: Flow sorting yielded some V beta antibody-stained T-cell populations at nearly 100% purity, among them V beta1+ cells sequenced for TCRB.

The CDR3 is 14 residues long. Germline lookup yields CDR1 SGHDN and CDR2 FVKESK. Trimming took 0 bases from V and 2 from J, leaving 7 bases between them. The sequenced material came from CD8+ T cells sorted from blood. This clonotype was sampled from an adult with rheumatoid arthritis. The V and J genes are TRBV14 and TRBJ2-5, with D uncertain. CDR3 region: CASSQDTWQETQYF. DNA of the CDR3: TGTGCCAGCAGCCAAGATACGTGGCAAGAGACCCAGTACTTC.